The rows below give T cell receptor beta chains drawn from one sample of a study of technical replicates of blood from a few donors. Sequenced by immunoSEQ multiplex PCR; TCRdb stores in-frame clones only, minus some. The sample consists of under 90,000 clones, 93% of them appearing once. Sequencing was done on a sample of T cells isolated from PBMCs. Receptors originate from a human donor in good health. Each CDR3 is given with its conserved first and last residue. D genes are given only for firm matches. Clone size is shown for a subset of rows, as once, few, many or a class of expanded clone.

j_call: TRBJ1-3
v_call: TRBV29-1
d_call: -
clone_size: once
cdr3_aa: CSAAGAGNTIYF
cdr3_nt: TGCAGCGCAGCAGGGGCTGGAAACACCATATATTTT

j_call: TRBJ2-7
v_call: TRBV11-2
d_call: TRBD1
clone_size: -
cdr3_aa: CASSLDSFRDRAYEQYF
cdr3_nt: TGTGCCAGCAGCTTAGACTCATTCCGGGACAGGGCCTACGAGCAGTACTTC

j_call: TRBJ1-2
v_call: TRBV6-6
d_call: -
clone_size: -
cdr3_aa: CASSYSNPGYGYTF
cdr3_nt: TGTGCCAGCAGTTACTCGAACCCAGGGTATGGCTACACCTTC

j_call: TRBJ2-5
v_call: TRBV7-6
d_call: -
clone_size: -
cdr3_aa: CASSQPLRSKETQYF
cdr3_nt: TGTGCCAGCAGCCAACCGCTTAGGAGTAAGGAGACCCAGTACTTC

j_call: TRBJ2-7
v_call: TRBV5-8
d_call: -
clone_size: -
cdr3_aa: CASSRTAFYEQYF
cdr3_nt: TGTGCCAGCAGCCGAACAGCATTCTACGAGCAGTACTTC

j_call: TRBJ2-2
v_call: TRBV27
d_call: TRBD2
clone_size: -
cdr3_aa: CASSFYGGAGGTGELFF
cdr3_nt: TGTGCCAGCAGTTTTTACGGGGGGGCCGGTGGAACCGGGGAGCTGTTTTTT

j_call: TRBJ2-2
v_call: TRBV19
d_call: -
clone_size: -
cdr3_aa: CASIPSHTGELFF
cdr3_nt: TGTGCCAGTATCCCGTCCCACACCGGGGAGCTGTTTTTT

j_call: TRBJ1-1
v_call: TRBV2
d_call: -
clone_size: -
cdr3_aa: CAGQTEMNTEAFF
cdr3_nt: TGTGCAGGACAGACCGAAATGAACACTGAAGCTTTCTTT

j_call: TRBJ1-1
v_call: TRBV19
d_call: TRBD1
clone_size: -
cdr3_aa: CASDRGWNTEAFF
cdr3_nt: TGTGCCAGTGACAGGGGATGGAACACTGAAGCTTTCTTT

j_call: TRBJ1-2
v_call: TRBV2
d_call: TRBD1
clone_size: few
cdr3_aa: CASIGTGGYGYTF
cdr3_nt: TGTGCCAGCATAGGGACAGGGGGCTATGGCTACACCTTC

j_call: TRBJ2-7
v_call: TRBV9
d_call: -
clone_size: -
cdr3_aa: CASSPPPVASYEQYF
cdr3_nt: TGTGCCAGCAGCCCCCCCCCGGTCGCCTCCTACGAGCAGTACTTC

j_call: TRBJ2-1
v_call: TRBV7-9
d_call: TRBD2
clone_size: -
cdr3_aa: CASSSAGGPEIF
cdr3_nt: TGTGCCAGCAGCTCCGCGGGGGGCCCGGAGATCTTC

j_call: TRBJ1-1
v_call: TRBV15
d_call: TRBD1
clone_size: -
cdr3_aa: CATSREGTGGRRTEAFF
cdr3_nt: TGTGCCACCAGCAGAGAAGGCACAGGGGGCCGGAGGACTGAAGCTTTCTTT

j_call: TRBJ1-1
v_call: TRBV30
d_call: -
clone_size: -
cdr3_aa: CAWDPPVAGNTEAFF
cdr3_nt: TGTGCCTGGGACCCCCCGGTGGCGGGAAACACTGAAGCTTTCTTT

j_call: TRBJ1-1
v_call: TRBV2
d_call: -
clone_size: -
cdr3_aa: CASSDEATEAFF
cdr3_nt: TGTGCCAGCAGTGACGAGGCCACTGAAGCTTTCTTT

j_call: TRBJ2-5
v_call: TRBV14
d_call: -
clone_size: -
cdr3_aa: CASSQSDTQETQYF
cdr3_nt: TGTGCCAGCAGCCAATCGGACACCCAAGAGACCCAGTACTTC

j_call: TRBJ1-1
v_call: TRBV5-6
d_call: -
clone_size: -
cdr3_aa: CASSFQGPEQAFF
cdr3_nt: TGTGCCAGCAGCTTCCAGGGCCCCGAACAAGCTTTCTTT

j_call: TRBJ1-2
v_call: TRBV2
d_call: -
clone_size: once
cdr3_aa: CASSRLIRDGAYGYTF
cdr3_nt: TGTGCCAGCAGTAGGCTTATTAGGGATGGGGCCTATGGCTACACCTTC

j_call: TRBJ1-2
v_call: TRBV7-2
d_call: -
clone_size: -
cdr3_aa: CASSTRSYGYTF
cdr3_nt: TGTGCCAGCAGTACCCGGAGTTATGGCTACACCTTC

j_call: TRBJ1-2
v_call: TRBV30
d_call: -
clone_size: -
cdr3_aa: CAWSPGIYGYTF
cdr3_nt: TGTGCCTGGAGTCCAGGTATATATGGCTACACCTTC

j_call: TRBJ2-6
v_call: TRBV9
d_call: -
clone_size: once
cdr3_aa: CASSVGVSGANVLTF
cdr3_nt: TGTGCCAGCAGCGTAGGAGTTTCTGGGGCCAACGTCCTGACTTTC

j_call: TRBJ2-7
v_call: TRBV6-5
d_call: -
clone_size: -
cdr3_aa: CASTQGGTASYEQYF
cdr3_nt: TGTGCCAGCACCCAAGGGGGTACAGCTTCCTACGAGCAGTACTTC

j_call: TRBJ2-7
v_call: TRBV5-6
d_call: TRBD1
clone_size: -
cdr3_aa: CASSLGQGTWWFYEQYF
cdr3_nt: TGTGCCAGCAGCTTAGGACAGGGGACGTGGTGGTTCTACGAGCAGTACTTC

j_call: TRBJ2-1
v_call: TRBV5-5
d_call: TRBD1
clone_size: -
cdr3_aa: CASSSRTGGLSWQNEQFF
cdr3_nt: TGTGCCAGCAGCTCGCGTACAGGGGGCTTGTCCTGGCAAAATGAGCAGTTCTTC

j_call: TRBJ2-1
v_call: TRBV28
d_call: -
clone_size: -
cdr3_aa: CASSSLPLDWNEQFF
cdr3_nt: TGTGCCAGCAGTTCTCTGCCCCTCGACTGGAATGAGCAGTTCTTC

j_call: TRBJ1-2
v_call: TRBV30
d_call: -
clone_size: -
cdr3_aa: CAWSAGLGYGYTF
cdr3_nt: TGTGCCTGGAGTGCCGGACTGGGCTATGGCTACACCTTC

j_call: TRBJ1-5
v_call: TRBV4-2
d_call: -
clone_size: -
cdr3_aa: CASSQGTGNQPQHF
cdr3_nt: TGTGCCAGCAGCCAAGGAACAGGGAATCAGCCCCAGCATTTT

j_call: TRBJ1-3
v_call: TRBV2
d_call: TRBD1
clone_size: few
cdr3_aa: CASSEQGDGNTIYF
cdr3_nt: TGTGCCAGCAGTGAACAGGGGGACGGAAACACCATATATTTT